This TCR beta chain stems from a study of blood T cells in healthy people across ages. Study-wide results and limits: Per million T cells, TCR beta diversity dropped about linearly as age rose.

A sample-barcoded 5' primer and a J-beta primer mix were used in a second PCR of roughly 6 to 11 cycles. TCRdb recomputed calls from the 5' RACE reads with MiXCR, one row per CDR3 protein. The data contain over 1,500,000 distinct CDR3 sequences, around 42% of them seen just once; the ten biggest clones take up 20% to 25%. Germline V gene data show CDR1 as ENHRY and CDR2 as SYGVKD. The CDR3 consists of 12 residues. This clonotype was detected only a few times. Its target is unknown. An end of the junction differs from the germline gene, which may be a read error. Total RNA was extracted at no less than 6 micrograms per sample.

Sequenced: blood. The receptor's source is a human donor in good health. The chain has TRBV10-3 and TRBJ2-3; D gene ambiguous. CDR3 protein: CAICESYDTQYF. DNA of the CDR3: TGTGCCATCTGTGAGTCGTATGATACGCAGTATTTT.